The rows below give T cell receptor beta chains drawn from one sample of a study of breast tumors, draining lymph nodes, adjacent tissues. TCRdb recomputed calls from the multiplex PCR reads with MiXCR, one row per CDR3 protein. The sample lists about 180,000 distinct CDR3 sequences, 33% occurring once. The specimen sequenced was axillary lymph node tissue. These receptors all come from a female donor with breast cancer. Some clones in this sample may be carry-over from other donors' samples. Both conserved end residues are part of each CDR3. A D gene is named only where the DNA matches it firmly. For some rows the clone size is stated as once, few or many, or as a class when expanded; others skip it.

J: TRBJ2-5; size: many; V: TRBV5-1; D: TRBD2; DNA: TGCGCCAGCAGCTTGGCCCCTAGCGGGGGAGGAGAGACCCAGTACTTC; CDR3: CASSLAPSGGGETQYF
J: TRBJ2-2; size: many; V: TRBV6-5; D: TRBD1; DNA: TGTGCCACCCGGGACAGGGTTACCGGGGAGCTGTTTTTT; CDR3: CATRDRVTGELFF
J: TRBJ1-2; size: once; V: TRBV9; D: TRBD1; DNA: TGTGCCAGCAGCCCCCGGGACAGGGGGCGCTTAGGGTTTGGCGGCTACACCTTC; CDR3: CASSPRDRGRLGFGGYTF
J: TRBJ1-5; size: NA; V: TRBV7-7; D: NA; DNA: TGTGCTAGCAGCTTAGAAGGGTCCGGTTATCAGCCCCAGCATTTT; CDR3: CASSLEGSGYQPQHF
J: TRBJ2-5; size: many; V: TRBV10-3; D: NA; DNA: TGTGCCATCAGTGGCGGCTTCCAAGAGACCCAGTACTTC; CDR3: CAISGGFQETQYF
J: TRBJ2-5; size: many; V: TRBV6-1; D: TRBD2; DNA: TGTGCCAGCAGTCCCTGGACTAGCTCGTACCAAGAGACCCAGTACTTC; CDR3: CASSPWTSSYQETQYF
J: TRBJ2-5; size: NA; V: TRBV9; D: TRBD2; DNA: TGTGCCAGCAGCGTAGGTAGCGGGGTATACTTC; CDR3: CASSVGSGVYF
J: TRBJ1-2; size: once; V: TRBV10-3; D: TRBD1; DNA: TGTGCCATCAGGGCCCGGGACAGGTACAATGGCTACACCTTC; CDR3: CAIRARDRYNGYTF
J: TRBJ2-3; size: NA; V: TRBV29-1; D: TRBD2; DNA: TGCAGCGTTCCAGCGGGAGGAGATACGCAGTATTTT; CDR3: CSVPAGGDTQYF
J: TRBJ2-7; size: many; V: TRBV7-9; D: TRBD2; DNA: TGTGCTTGGGGAGGGCCCTCCTACGAGCAGTACTTC; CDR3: CAWGGPSYEQYF
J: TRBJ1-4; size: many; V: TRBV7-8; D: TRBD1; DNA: TGTGCCAGCAGCATCCCCAGACAGGGAGGTCCAGAAAAACTGTTTTTT; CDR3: CASSIPRQGGPEKLFF
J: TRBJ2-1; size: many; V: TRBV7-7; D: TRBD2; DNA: TGTGCTAGCAGCATCGGGAGGCTAGCGGGAGCGAATGAGCAGTTCTTC; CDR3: CASSIGRLAGANEQFF
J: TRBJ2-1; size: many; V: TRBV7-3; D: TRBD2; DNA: TGTGCCAGCAGCTTAAGCCTAGCGGTCTACAATGAGCAGTTCTTC; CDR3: CASSLSLAVYNEQFF
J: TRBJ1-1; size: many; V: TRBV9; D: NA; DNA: TGTGCCAGCAGCCCTCAGGGGACTAACACTGAAGCTTTCTTT; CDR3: CASSPQGTNTEAFF
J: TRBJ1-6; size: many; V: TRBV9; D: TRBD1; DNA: TGTGCCAGCAGAATGGGACAGTATAATTCACCCCTCCACTTT; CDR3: CASRMGQYNSPLHF
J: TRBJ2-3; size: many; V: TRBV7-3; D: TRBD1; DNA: TGTGCCAGCAGCCCGGGACAGGGGCTGGATACGCAGTATTTT; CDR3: CASSPGQGLDTQYF
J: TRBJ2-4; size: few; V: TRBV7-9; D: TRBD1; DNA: TGTGCCAGCAGCCTAGGACAGGGGGAAAACATTCAGTACTTC; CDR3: CASSLGQGENIQYF
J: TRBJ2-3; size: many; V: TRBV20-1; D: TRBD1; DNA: TGCAGTGCTGGACAGGGGATGAGCACAGATACGCAGTATTTT; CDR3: CSAGQGMSTDTQYF
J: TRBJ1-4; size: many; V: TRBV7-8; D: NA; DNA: TGTGCCAGCAGCGTCACAACTAATGAAAAACTGTTTTTT; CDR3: CASSVTTNEKLFF
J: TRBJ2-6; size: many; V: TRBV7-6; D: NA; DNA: TGTGCCAGCAGCTTAGCGAGGACGGGAGCTTTCTCTGGGGCCAACGTCCTGACTTTC; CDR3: CASSLARTGAFSGANVLTF
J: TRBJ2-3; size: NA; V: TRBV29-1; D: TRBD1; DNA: TGCAGTGCAGGACAGGGTCTGGGCACAGATACGCAGTATTTT; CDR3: CSAGQGLGTDTQYF
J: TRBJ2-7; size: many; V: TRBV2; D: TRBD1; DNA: TGTGCCAGCATCCCGGGGACAGGGATTAGCGCGGGTGAGCAGTACTTC; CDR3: CASIPGTGISAGEQYF
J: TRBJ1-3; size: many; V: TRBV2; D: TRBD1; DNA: TGTGCCAGCAGCACGGGACAGTTCTCTGGAAACACCATATATTTT; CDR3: CASSTGQFSGNTIYF
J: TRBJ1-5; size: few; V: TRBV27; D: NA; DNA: TGTGCCAGCAGTTTTCGCCCCGGACGCTATAGCAATCAGCCCCAGCATTTT; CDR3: CASSFRPGRYSNQPQHF
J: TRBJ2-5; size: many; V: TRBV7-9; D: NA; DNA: TGTGCCAGCAGCCCCCAGGGGTCAGAGACCCAGTACTTC; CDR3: CASSPQGSETQYF
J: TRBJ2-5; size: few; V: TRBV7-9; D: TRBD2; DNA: TGTGCCAGCAGCTTAGCGGGACTAGAAGAAGAGACCCAGCACTTC; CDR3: CASSLAGLEEETQHF
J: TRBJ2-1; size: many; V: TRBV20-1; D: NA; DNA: TGCAGTGCTAAGACACAGAGCAATGAGCAGTTCTTC; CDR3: CSAKTQSNEQFF
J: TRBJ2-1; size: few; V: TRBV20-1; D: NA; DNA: TGCAGTGCTACGGGACTCCAATACAATGAGCAGTTCTTC; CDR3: CSATGLQYNEQFF
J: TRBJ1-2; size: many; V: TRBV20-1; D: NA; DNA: TGCAGTGCTAGAGATCTAGGCAGGCGGCGAGGCGGCTACACCTTC; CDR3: CSARDLGRRRGGYTF
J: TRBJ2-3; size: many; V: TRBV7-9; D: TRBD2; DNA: TGTGCCAGCAGCTCTAGCGGGACTAGCACAGATACGCAGTATTTT; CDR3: CASSSSGTSTDTQYF
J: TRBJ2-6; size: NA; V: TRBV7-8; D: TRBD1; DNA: TGTGCCAGCAGCGGGGACAGGGTAGACTCTGGGGCCAACGTCCTGACTTTC; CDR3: CASSGDRVDSGANVLTF
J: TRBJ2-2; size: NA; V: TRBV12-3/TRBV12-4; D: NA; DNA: TGTGCCACGTCCGGCATTGACGCCGGGGAGCTGTTTTTT; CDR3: CATSGIDAGELFF
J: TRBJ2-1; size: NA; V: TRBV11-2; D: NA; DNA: TGTGCCAGCAGCTTAGACTGGGGGTTTAATACGCAGTTCTTC; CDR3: CASSLDWGFNTQFF
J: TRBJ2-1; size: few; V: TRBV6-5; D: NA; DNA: TGTGCCAGCAGTGAGTTCATGGCAGGGGCGTACAATGAGCAGTTCTTC; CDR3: CASSEFMAGAYNEQFF
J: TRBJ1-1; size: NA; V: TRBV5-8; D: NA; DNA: TGTGCCAGCACCGTAATTCTAGGGAACACTGAAGCTTTCTTT; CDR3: CASTVILGNTEAFF
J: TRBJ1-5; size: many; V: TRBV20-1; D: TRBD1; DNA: TGCAGTGCTAGAGCCCCAACAGGGGCCGGCAATCAGCCCCAGCATTTT; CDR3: CSARAPTGAGNQPQHF
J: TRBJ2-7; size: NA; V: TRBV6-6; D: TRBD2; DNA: TGTGCCAGCAATCGACGGGAGGGAGCGCTCTCCTACGAGCAGTACTTC; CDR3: CASNRREGALSYEQYF
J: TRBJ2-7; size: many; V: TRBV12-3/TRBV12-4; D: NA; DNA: TGTGCCAGCAGTTTCGGTTTGTACTACGAGCAGTACTTC; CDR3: CASSFGLYYEQYF
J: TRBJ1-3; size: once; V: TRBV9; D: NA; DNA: TGTGCCAGCGGCCGTGAGTCAGGGAGAAACACCATATATTTT; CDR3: CASGRESGRNTIYF
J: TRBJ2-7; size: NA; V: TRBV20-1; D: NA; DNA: TGCAGTGCTAGATTCGGGACTGGAACCTCCGAGCAGTACTTC; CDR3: CSARFGTGTSEQYF
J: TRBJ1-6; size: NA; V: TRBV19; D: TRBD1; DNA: TGTGCCAGTAGTGGGGACAGGGGAAGTAATTCACCCCTCCACTTT; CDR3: CASSGDRGSNSPLHF
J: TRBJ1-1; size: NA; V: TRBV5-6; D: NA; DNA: TGTGCCAGCAGCTCCAGGAATCCTAAACAAATGAACACTGAAGCTTTCTTT; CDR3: CASSSRNPKQMNTEAFF
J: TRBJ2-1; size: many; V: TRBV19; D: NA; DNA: TGTGCCAGTAGTTCTCGGGAGTCCCCCTACAATGAGCAGTTCTTC; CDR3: CASSSRESPYNEQFF
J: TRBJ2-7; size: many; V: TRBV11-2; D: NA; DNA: TGTGCCAGCAGCTTCCTCGGACAGACCTACGAGCAGTACTTC; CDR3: CASSFLGQTYEQYF